The rows below give T cell receptor beta chains drawn from one sample of a study of beta chain features in type 1 diabetes. Generated by immunoSEQ multiplex PCR, the TCRdb table keeps only in-frame clones and is missing some. The sample has hundreds of thousands of clones, more than 12% seen once. The sequencing sample was made of naive CD4+ T cells from blood. The receptors originated from a man younger than 35 with type 1 diabetes. Each CDR3 is given with its conserved first and last residue. The D gene is left open where the match is weak. Size is omitted from some rows. Given values are once, few, many or a class for expanded clones.

v_gene: TRBV6-5; j_gene: TRBJ2-7; d_gene: TRBD1; abundance: few; CDR3aa: CASSTETGWSYEQYF; CDR3nt: TGTGCCAGCAGTACAGAGACAGGGTGGTCCTACGAGCAGTACTTC
v_gene: TRBV5-1; j_gene: TRBJ2-5; d_gene: -; abundance: few; CDR3aa: CASSLAGDQETQYF; CDR3nt: TGCGCCAGCAGCTTGGCCGGGGACCAAGAGACCCAGTACTTC
v_gene: TRBV7-9; j_gene: TRBJ2-5; d_gene: -; abundance: few; CDR3aa: CASSQREYQETQYF; CDR3nt: TGTGCCAGCAGCCAAAGAGAGTACCAAGAGACCCAGTACTTC
v_gene: TRBV28; j_gene: TRBJ1-5; d_gene: TRBD1; abundance: -; CDR3aa: CASSFVRGPQPQHF; CDR3nt: TGTGCCAGCAGTTTCGTGAGGGGGCCTCAGCCCCAGCATTTT
v_gene: TRBV2; j_gene: TRBJ2-7; d_gene: TRBD1; abundance: once; CDR3aa: CASSSWDRKYF; CDR3nt: TGTGCCAGCAGCAGTTGGGACAGAAAGTACTTC
v_gene: TRBV7-2; j_gene: TRBJ1-1; d_gene: -; abundance: few; CDR3aa: CASSSRTDTEAFF; CDR3nt: TGTGCCAGCAGCTCCCGGACGGACACTGAAGCTTTCTTT
v_gene: TRBV7-9; j_gene: TRBJ1-4; d_gene: TRBD1; abundance: few; CDR3aa: CASSSMSGGNEKLFF; CDR3nt: TGTGCCAGCAGCTCAATGTCAGGGGGCAATGAAAAACTGTTTTTT
v_gene: TRBV28; j_gene: TRBJ1-2; d_gene: -; abundance: -; CDR3aa: CASAPGQYYGYTF; CDR3nt: TGTGCCAGCGCCCCAGGACAGTACTATGGCTACACCTTC
v_gene: TRBV28; j_gene: TRBJ2-7; d_gene: -; abundance: few; CDR3aa: CASSPPRGRSSYEQYF; CDR3nt: TGTGCCAGCAGTCCCCCTCGGGGCAGGAGCTCCTACGAGCAGTACTTC
v_gene: TRBV7-2; j_gene: TRBJ2-1; d_gene: -; abundance: -; CDR3aa: CASSRSVSQPYNEQFF; CDR3nt: TGTGCCAGCAGCCGGTCCGTTTCTCAGCCTTACAATGAGCAGTTCTTC
v_gene: TRBV5-1; j_gene: TRBJ2-5; d_gene: -; abundance: -; CDR3aa: CASSWTAQETQYF; CDR3nt: TGCGCCAGCAGCTGGACAGCCCAAGAGACCCAGTACTTC
v_gene: TRBV7-2; j_gene: TRBJ1-6; d_gene: -; abundance: few; CDR3aa: CASSSLGSGAKNSPLHF; CDR3nt: TGTGCCAGCAGCTCCCTGGGGAGCGGGGCTAAGAATTCACCCCTCCACTTT
v_gene: TRBV7-9; j_gene: TRBJ1-5; d_gene: -; abundance: few; CDR3aa: CASSREDQPQHF; CDR3nt: TGTGCCAGCAGCAGAGAGGATCAGCCCCAGCATTTT
v_gene: TRBV7-9; j_gene: TRBJ2-1; d_gene: TRBD2; abundance: -; CDR3aa: CASGRENHEQFF; CDR3nt: TGTGCCAGCGGGCGGGAGAACCATGAGCAGTTCTTC
v_gene: TRBV4-3; j_gene: TRBJ2-5; d_gene: -; abundance: few; CDR3aa: CASSQDEGIGTQYF; CDR3nt: TGCGCCAGCAGCCAAGACGAAGGGATCGGGACCCAGTACTTC
v_gene: TRBV29-1; j_gene: TRBJ1-5; d_gene: -; abundance: few; CDR3aa: CSVADQTPNQPQHF; CDR3nt: TGCAGCGTTGCGGACCAGACCCCGAATCAGCCCCAGCATTTT
v_gene: TRBV6-5; j_gene: TRBJ2-3; d_gene: -; abundance: -; CDR3aa: CASSYSRSAGTDTQYF; CDR3nt: TGTGCCAGCAGTTACAGTCGGAGCGCGGGCACAGATACGCAGTATTTT